The entry below gives a single T cell receptor beta chain sequence along with its context. Its antigen is still unknown. The data were obtained in a study of OX40 agonist ivuxolimab in advanced cancers. Study-level information: Patients were treated with intravenous ivuxolimab, dosed at 0.01 to 10 mg/kg and infused every 2 weeks. Study outcomes and limitations: Near-lowest levels of clonal expansion characterized partial responders at 0.1-3.0 mg/kg. Relative to CD4+, CD8+ T cells held more expanded clones on average.

The CDR3 spans 13 residues. CDR1 and CDR2 (germline): MNHEY, SVGAGI. V lost 6 bases and J lost 2, with 10 bases in between. Using immunoSEQ multiplex PCR, the repertoire was profiled, and TCRdb retains in-frame clones only, with some absent. The data show tens of thousands of clones, around 87% seen once. Sequencing used CD4+ or CD8+ T cells sorted from blood, obtained in a trial of the OX40 agonist ivuxolimab. The J gene is TRBJ1-2, the V gene TRBV6-5; D gene ambiguous. This TCR was sampled from an adult with an advanced solid tumor such as melanoma, head and neck, liver or kidney cancer. This CDR3 is CASSQETNYGYTF. The CDR3 DNA follows: TGTGCCAGCAGCCAGGAAACAAACTATGGCTACACCTTC.